What follows are 32 T cell receptor beta chains derived from one specimen sequenced in a study of cytomegalovirus exposure and HLA in healthy donors. 60 Vbeta and 13 Jbeta primers were used in PCR. Sequencing was performed with immunoSEQ multiplex PCR; in TCRdb, only in-frame clones are kept and a portion is missing. The sample has some 180,000 clones, less than 90% seen once; the top ten hold about 1.4%. Sequencing input: PBMCs. The receptors come from a girl between 5 and 17 years old in good health and CMV-seropositive.

In its sample, this clone was seen once. The chain uses TRBV29-1 and TRBJ1-2; TRBD1 agrees at 7 bases. V lost 6 bases, J lost 1 base, and 5 bases stayed unmatched. Germline CDR1 SQVTM, CDR2 ANQGSEA. This CDR3 spans 13 amino acids. The DNA of the CDR3 is TGCAGCGTAGGGACAGCATATAACTATGGCTACACCTTC. Encoded protein: CSVGTAYNYGYTF.

The genes are TRBV27 and TRBJ1-2; 7 bases are shared with TRBD1. The trim removed 5 bases at V and 7 bases at J, leaving 10 bases unmatched. The CDR3 covers 14 residues. In germline, CDR1 is MNHEY, CDR2 SMNVEV (reference sequence). The CDR3 nucleotides are TGTGCCAGCAGTCTACAGACAGGGTTGGGTGGCTACACCTTC. Translated, it gives CASSLQTGLGGYTF.

This clone has more than one count but fewer than ten. The V gene is TRBV30, the J gene TRBJ2-2; no firm D call. This CDR3 spans 13 amino acids. The germline V gene encodes CDR1 GTSNPN and CDR2 SVGIG (reference sequence). The V end was cut by 2 bases, the J end by 4 bases, with 8 bases between. The CDR3 here is CAWSPLGTGELFF. CDR3 in DNA: TGTGCCTGGAGTCCTCTCGGCACCGGGGAGCTGTTTTTT.

The rearrangement links TRBV7-2 to TRBJ2-7, with D tentatively TRBD2 (6 bases). Germline assignment: CDR1 SGHTA and CDR2 FQGNSA. The CDR3 is 15 amino acids. V was pared by 0 bases and J by 4 bases, with 13 bases between. The CDR3 region has the DNA TGTGCCAGCAGCTTAGCGGGGGGTGGTGGGTACGAGCAGTACTTC. Residues: CASSLAGGGGYEQYF.

The chain recombines TRBV10-1 with TRBJ2-1; D call uncertain. The CDR3 has 13 residues. Between the trimmed V and J ends, which lost 3 bases and 4 bases, there was a span of 7 bases. The germline gives CDR1 WNHNN, CDR2 SYGVQD (reference sequence). This CDR3 is CASSDGPYNEQFF. The CDR3 DNA reads TGCGCCAGCAGTGATGGGCCTTACAATGAGCAGTTCTTC.

V is TRBV5-4 and J is TRBJ2-5; 8 positions agree with TRBD1. Trimming cost V 4 bases and J 1 base; bases outside gene matches: 3. Germline V gives CDR1 SGHNT, CDR2 YYREEE (reference sequence). The CDR3 spans 14 residues. As DNA, the CDR3 is TGTGCCAGCAGCCTCGACAGGGGCCAAGAGACCCAGTACTTC. Translated, it gives CASSLDRGQETQYF.

V and J are TRBV11-2 and TRBJ2-2; TRBD2 agrees at 11 bases. Trimming at V came to 5 bases and at J to 6 bases, leaving 11 bases not matched to a gene. CDR1 and CDR2 from the germline V gene are SGHAT and FQNNGV. CDR3 length: 17 residues. CDR3 residues: CASSRTPNSGRAGELFF. The CDR3, as DNA: TGTGCCAGCAGCCGTACCCCAAATAGCGGGAGGGCCGGGGAGCTGTTTTTT.

The chain employs TRBV30 and TRBJ2-7; D possibly corresponds to TRBD1 (6 bases). V was trimmed by 0 bases and J by 4 bases, leaving 13 bases between them. CDR3 length: 14 residues. Germline V gene data show CDR1 as GTSNPN and CDR2 as SVGIG (reference sequence). For the CDR3, the DNA is TGTGCCTGGAGTGTCGGGCAGGGGAATTACGAGCAGTACTTC. Amino acid sequence: CAWSVGQGNYEQYF.

The chain links TRBV5-1 to TRBJ2-7; 8 bases fit TRBD1. The length of the CDR3 is 14 residues. CDR1 is SGHRS, CDR2 YFSETQ, per germline. Losses at the gene ends were 6 bases for V and 2 bases for J; bases not matched to a gene: 7. Here the CDR3 DNA reads TGCGCCAGCAACCCGGGACAGGAGCCCTACGAGCAGTACTTC. This encodes CASNPGQEPYEQYF.

This clone was observed a single time. This chain's CDR3 is CASSTGTAAYGANVLTF. CDR3 DNA: TGTGCCAGCAGCACGGGGACAGCTGCCTATGGGGCCAACGTCCTGACTTTC. This chain connects TRBV11-3 to TRBJ2-6; 7 nucleotides align to TRBD1. The CDR3 runs 17 residues. V shed 5 bases and J 3 bases; nucleotides not matched to a gene: 10. Germline V lookup: CDR1 SGHNT, CDR2 YENEEA. The full variable domain, with the rest looked up from reference TRBV11-3 and TRBJ2-6, is EAGVVQSPRYKIIEKKQPVAFWCNPISGHNTLYWYLQNLGQGPELLIRYENEEAVDDSQLPKDRFSAERLKGVDSTLKIQPAELGDSAVYLCASSTGTAAYGANVLTFGAGSRLTVL.

CDR3 sequence (DNA): TGTGCCAGCAGTCCGATCCAGGGTCCCGGGGAGCTGTTTTTT. Encoded protein: CASSPIQGPGELFF. The V gene is TRBV27, the J gene TRBJ2-2; D is possibly TRBD1 (5 bases). Per the germline V gene, CDR1 is MNHEY and CDR2 is SMNVEV (reference sequence). With 5 bases removed from V and 6 bases from J, the gap between germline ends came to 13 bases. CDR3 length: 14 amino acids.

The rearrangement links TRBV9 to TRBJ2-5; D is unclear. V lost 4 bases and J 0 bases, leaving 13 bases between the germline ends. Germline V lookup: CDR1 SGDLS, CDR2 YYNGEE. The length of the CDR3 is 15 residues. CDR3 protein: CASSQANWYQETQYF. The DNA of the CDR3 is TGTGCCAGCAGCCAGGCAAACTGGTACCAAGAGACCCAGTACTTC.

The chain combines TRBV27 with TRBJ1-6; no reliable D call. CDR3 length: 17 amino acids. Looked up from germline, CDR1 is MNHEY and CDR2 is SMNVEV (reference sequence). Trimming cost V 3 bases and J 5 bases, with 17 bases left between them. The CDR3 region is CASSFGYPNGDNSPLHF. For the CDR3, the DNA is TGTGCCAGCAGTTTTGGATATCCCAACGGAGATAATTCACCCCTCCACTTT.

The genes are TRBV11-3 and TRBJ1-3; D gene uncertain. The CDR3 has 12 residues. The V end was cut by 5 bases, the J end by 8 bases, with 10 bases between. Germline V gene lookup returns CDR1 SGHNT and CDR2 YENEEA. CDR3 bases: TGTGCCAGCAGCGCCGAGGGCCACACCATATATTTT. Encoded protein: CASSAEGHTIYF.

As regards this clone: Other DNA sequences in this sample translate to the same CDR3. The chain combines TRBV5-6 with TRBJ2-5; 8 bases map to TRBD1. CDR3 length: 13 residues. Germline V gives CDR1 SGHDT, CDR2 YYEEEE. Trimming took 4 bases from V and 4 from J; bases not matched to a gene: 3. The chain's CDR3 is CASSPTGGETQYF. The CDR3 DNA sequence: TGTGCCAGCAGCCCAACAGGGGGAGAGACCCAGTACTTC.

This clone was picked up one time. J is TRBJ2-7 and V is TRBV2, with 12 positions matching TRBD2. V trimming: 6 bases; J trimming: 0 bases; junction bases outside the gene matches: 0. CDR1 and CDR2 from the germline V gene are SNHLY and FYNNEI. CDR3 size: 14 residues. The CDR3 region is CASRTSGSSYEQYF. Here the CDR3 DNA reads TGTGCCAGCAGGACTAGCGGGAGCTCCTACGAGCAGTACTTC.

This clone was counted a single time. V is TRBV5-6 and J is TRBJ2-7; 9 positions agree with TRBD1. CDR1 is SGHDT, CDR2 YYEEEE, per germline. The V gene end was trimmed by 6 bases and the J gene end by 1 base; junction bases not matched to a gene: 2. This CDR3 has 13 residues. In nucleotides, the CDR3 is TGTGCCAGCACCGGGACAGGGTCCTACGAGCAGTACTTC. This codes for CASTGTGSYEQYF. The whole variable domain, filled in from reference TRBV5-6 and TRBJ2-7, reads DAGVTQSPTHLIKTRGQQVTLRCSPKSGHDTVSWYQQALGQGPQFIFQYYEEEERQRGNFPDRFSGHQFPNYSSELNVNALLLGDSALYLCASTGTGSYEQYFGPGTRLTVT.

Only one count was recorded for this clone. The chain has TRBV4-2 and TRBJ1-2; 12 bases map to TRBD1. This CDR3 spans 16 amino acids. The germline V gene has CDR1 LGHNA and CDR2 YNFKEQ. Trimming at V came to 2 bases and at J to 4 bases, leaving 5 bases not matched to a gene. CDR3 DNA sequence: TGTGCCAGCAGCCAACCCGGGACAGGGGGCTCCTATGGCTACACCTTC. It yields the protein CASSQPGTGGSYGYTF.

This rearrangement joins TRBV5-1 to TRBJ1-1; D gene unclear. The V end was cut by 4 bases, the J end by 0 bases, with 7 bases between. This CDR3 spans 13 amino acids. CDR1 SGHRS and CDR2 YFSETQ come from the germline V gene. The DNA of the CDR3 is TGCGCCAGCAGCGCCGAGATGAACACTGAAGCTTTCTTT. Residues: CASSAEMNTEAFF. Looking up the rest from reference TRBV5-1 and TRBJ1-1 gives the full variable domain: KAGVTQTPRYLIKTRGQQVTLSCSPISGHRSVSWYQQTPGQGLQFLFEYFSETQRNKGNFPGRFSGRQFSNSRSEMNVSTLELGDSALYLCASSAEMNTEAFFGQGTRLTVV.

The V call is TRBV7-3, the J call TRBJ2-1; TRBD2 is a possible D gene (6 bases). Germline V gene sequence: CDR1 SGHTA, CDR2 FQGTGA. V lost 5 bases and J 8 bases, leaving 19 bases between the germline ends. This CDR3 has 15 residues. The chain's CDR3 is CASSISGSRRDEQFF. In nucleotides, the CDR3 is TGTGCCAGCAGCATCAGCGGGTCAAGAAGGGATGAGCAGTTCTTC. Filled out from reference TRBV7-3 and TRBJ2-1, the complete variable domain reads GAGVSQTPSNKVTEKGKYVELRCDPISGHTALYWYRQSLGQGPEFLIYFQGTGAADDSGLPNDRFFAVRPEGSVSTLKIQRTERGDSAVYLCASSISGSRRDEQFFGPGTRLTVL.

The chain joins TRBV19 to TRBJ1-1, with 8 bases lining up with TRBD1. The germline V gene encodes CDR1 LNHDA and CDR2 SQIVND (reference sequence). The CDR3 sequence is 18 residues long. Germline trimming cut 6 bases from V and 0 bases from J; bases unmatched to any gene: 15. The CDR3 spells CASRPGPDRAPLNTEAFF. The DNA for the CDR3 is TGTGCCAGTAGACCCGGCCCGGACAGGGCCCCCCTGAACACTGAAGCTTTCTTT.

The chain carries TRBV6-1 and TRBJ1-5, with TRBD1 as a possible D gene (5 bases). The germline CDR1 and CDR2 sequences are MNHNS and SASEGT. This CDR3 is 15 amino acids long. The V end lost 6 bases, the J end lost 3 bases, and 15 bases lay between the germline ends. The CDR3 region is CASSPVGGDNQPQHF. The CDR3 DNA is TGTGCCAGCAGCCCGGTGGGGGGTGACAATCAGCCCCAGCATTTT.

The chain links TRBV5-1 to TRBJ2-1, with 7 bases identical to TRBD2. Germline V lookup: CDR1 SGHRS, CDR2 YFSETQ. V shed 4 bases and J 8 bases; nucleotides not matched to a gene: 6. CDR3 size: 13 residues. CDR3 residues: CASSPGGLDEQFF. CDR3 DNA sequence: TGCGCCAGCAGCCCGGGGGGTTTGGATGAGCAGTTCTTC.

V gene TRBV7-9 combines with J gene TRBJ2-7, with D maybe TRBD1 (6 bases). The CDR3 consists of 16 residues. The germline V gene has CDR1 SEHNR and CDR2 FQNEAQ (reference sequence). The ends were cut back, 1 base at V and 2 bases at J, with 15 bases in the middle. The CDR3 here is CASSLGDGGWPYEQYF. The CDR3, as DNA: TGTGCCAGCAGCTTAGGGGATGGGGGCTGGCCCTACGAGCAGTACTTC.

Only a few counts were recorded for this clone. The rearrangement joins TRBV18 to TRBJ2-5; tentatively, D is TRBD2 (5 bases). The V and J ends lost 3 bases and 2 bases respectively, with 13 bases between them. The V gene's germline CDR1 is KGHSH and CDR2 LQKENI. The CDR3 consists of 15 residues. Here the CDR3 DNA reads TGTGCCAGCTCACCGTCCGAGGGCGTACAAGAGACCCAGTACTTC. Residues: CASSPSEGVQETQYF. The whole variable domain, filled in from reference TRBV18 and TRBJ2-5, reads NAGVMQNPRHLVRRRGQEARLRCSPMKGHSHVYWYRQLPEEGLKFMVYLQKENIIDESGMPKERFSAEFPKEGPSILRIQQVVRGDSAAYFCASSPSEGVQETQYFGPGTRLLVL.

The rearrangement joins TRBV18 to TRBJ1-1; unclear D gene. The CDR3 has 16 residues. Germline V gene data show CDR1 as KGHSH and CDR2 as LQKENI. Trimming pared 6 bases from V and 1 base from J, leaving 18 bases between. CDR3 bases: TGTGCCAGCTCCCCAGCCGGGTGGGTAAGGAACACTGAAGCTTTCTTT. Amino acids: CASSPAGWVRNTEAFF.

The V gene is TRBV5-1, the J gene TRBJ2-1; D gene uncertain. The CDR3 spans 14 residues. Trimming left V 5 bases short and J 4 bases short, with 13 bases between. Germline lookup yields CDR1 SGHRS and CDR2 YFSETQ. CDR3 region: CASRRSLQYNEQFF. The CDR3 DNA sequence: TGCGCCAGCAGGAGGAGCTTACAATACAATGAGCAGTTCTTC. The whole variable domain, filled in from reference TRBV5-1 and TRBJ2-1, reads KAGVTQTPRYLIKTRGQQVTLSCSPISGHRSVSWYQQTPGQGLQFLFEYFSETQRNKGNFPGRFSGRQFSNSRSEMNVSTLELGDSALYLCASRRSLQYNEQFFGPGTRLTVL.

The V and J genes are TRBV5-4 and TRBJ2-5; 7 bases match TRBD1. The germline V gene has CDR1 SGHNT and CDR2 YYREEE (reference sequence). V was clipped by 4 bases and J by 3 bases; unmatched bases: 6. This CDR3 has 14 amino acids. CDR3 in DNA: TGTGCCAGCAGCCTCCGGACAGGCGAAGAGACCCAGTACTTC. This codes for CASSLRTGEETQYF.

The CDR3 DNA reads as TGTGCCAGCAGCTTGGTCGGGCAGCCCCAGCATTTT. Protein product: CASSLVGQPQHF. The chain joins TRBV5-6 to TRBJ1-5; D remains ambiguous. Looked up from germline, CDR1 is SGHDT and CDR2 is YYEEEE. The CDR3 has 12 amino acids. V was shortened by 0 bases and J by 7 bases, with 5 bases between the two germline ends.

The chain combines TRBV4-1 with TRBJ2-1, with D maybe TRBD2 (5 bases). CDR3 size: 13 residues. CDR1 is MGHRA, CDR2 YSYEKL, per germline. V shed 4 bases and J shed 10 bases, with 14 bases lying between them. This CDR3 is CASSPPPGREQFF. The CDR3, as DNA: TGCGCCAGCAGCCCCCCGCCGGGGAGAGAGCAGTTCTTC.

The rearrangement links TRBV11-1 to TRBJ1-1, with a possible D match to TRBD1 (5 bases). Germline values: CDR1 SGHAT, CDR2 FQDESV (reference sequence). CDR3 size: 13 residues. V was cut by 8 bases and J by 1 base, with 11 bases left in between. The CDR3: CASSQGPNTEAFF. The CDR3 bases are TGTGCCAGCTCGCAGGGCCCGAACACTGAAGCTTTCTTT. The full variable domain, its missing parts supplied by reference TRBV11-1 and TRBJ1-1, is EAEVAQSPRYKITEKSQAVAFWCDPISGHATLYWYRQILGQGPELLVQFQDESVVDDSQLPKDRFSAERLKGVDSTLKIQPAELGDSAMYLCASSQGPNTEAFFGQGTRLTVV.

V and J are TRBV25-1 and TRBJ1-5; TRBD1 aligns across 9 bases. After removal of 3 bases from V and 5 bases from J, the junction contained 5 bases not matched to a gene. Germline V lookup: CDR1 MGHDK, CDR2 SYGVNS. The CDR3 covers 15 residues. The CDR3 here is CASSDTGGKDQPQHF. DNA of the CDR3: TGTGCCAGCAGTGATACAGGGGGCAAGGATCAGCCCCAGCATTTT.